This T cell receptor (beta chain) was identified in a study of blood T cell repertoires in COVID-19. The overall study: From T cells, B-cell-depleted T cells, or PBMCs came the material, which was cDNA or gDNA.

Generated by immunoSEQ multiplex PCR, the TCRdb table keeps only in-frame clones and is missing some. The sample shows fewer than 250,000 clones, more than 75% of them seen only once. The V gene's germline CDR1 is LNHDA and CDR2 SQIVND (reference sequence). This CDR3 region has 13 residues. Trimming removed 4 bases from V and 8 bases from J, with 12 bases in between. This receptor was taken from a woman between 55 and 75 years old who had recovered from COVID-19. The sample taken for sequencing was peripheral blood. The V call is TRBV19, the J call TRBJ1-5; tentatively, D is TRBD1 (5 bases). The CDR3 DNA is TGTGCCAGTAGTAACCAGGGATCAGAGCCCCAGCATTTT. Translated: CASSNQGSEPQHF.